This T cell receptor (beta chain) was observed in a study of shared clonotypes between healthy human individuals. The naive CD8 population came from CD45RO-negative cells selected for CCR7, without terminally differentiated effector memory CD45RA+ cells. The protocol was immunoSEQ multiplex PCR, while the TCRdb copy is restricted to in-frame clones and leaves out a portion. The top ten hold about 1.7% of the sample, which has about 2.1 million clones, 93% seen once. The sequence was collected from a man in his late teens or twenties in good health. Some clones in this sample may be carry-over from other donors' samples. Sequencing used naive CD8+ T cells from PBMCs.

The CDR3, as DNA: TGTGCCAGCAGTTCTACGAGACTAGCGACCAATGAGCAGTTCTTC. Its translation is CASSSTRLATNEQFF. The chain uses TRBV28 and TRBJ2-1; 8 nucleotides align to TRBD2. CDR1 and CDR2 (germline): MDHEN, SYDVKM. This CDR3 comprises 15 residues. J gave up 6 bases and V 4 bases, and 8 bases lay outside the gene matches.